This entry lists 11 T cell receptor beta chains sequenced from one sample in a study of CD4 T cell repertoires in COVID-19. Sequencing was done directly on freshly isolated, uncultured memory T cells. Produced via immunoSEQ multiplex PCR; TCRdb's table is partial and in-frame only. The sample contains around 23,000 clones, about 94% of which appear only once. This material consisted of circulating follicular helper CD4+ T cells (cTfh) from blood, taken before the COVID-19 pandemic. These receptors all stem from a human donor who had COVID-19.

V is TRBV28 and J is TRBJ1-2; unclear D gene. Germline-derived CDR1 and CDR2 are MDHEN and SYDVKM. V was cut by 4 bases and J by 2 bases, with 23 bases left in between. CDR3 length: 18 amino acids. The CDR3 sequence: CASSSPAYAGGLNYGYTF. The CDR3 DNA reads TGTGCCAGCAGTTCCCCCGCTTATGCAGGCGGACTAAACTATGGCTACACCTTC.

This clone was picked up one time. The rearrangement links TRBV11-3 to TRBJ2-1; 8 positions agree with TRBD2. The CDR3 loop spans 15 amino acids. Germline V gene sequence: CDR1 SGHNT, CDR2 YENEEA. V shed 5 bases and J 10 bases; nucleotides not matched to a gene: 13. CDR3 in DNA: TGTGCCAGCAGCCCAAGCGGGAGTGAACGCCGGGAGCAGTTCTTC. It encodes CASSPSGSERREQFF. Drawing the rest from reference TRBV11-3 and TRBJ2-1, the complete variable domain is EAGVVQSPRYKIIEKKQPVAFWCNPISGHNTLYWYLQNLGQGPELLIRYENEEAVDDSQLPKDRFSAERLKGVDSTLKIQPAELGDSAVYLCASSPSGSERREQFFGPGTRLTVL.

The chain recombines TRBV5-1 with TRBJ2-5, with D tentatively TRBD2 (5 bases). Trimming removed 3 bases from V and 3 bases from J, with 12 bases in between. CDR1 and CDR2 from the germline V gene are SGHRS and YFSETQ. The CDR3 spans 14 residues. DNA for the CDR3: TGCGCCAGCAGCTCCCTGAGGGCGAAAGAGACCCAGTACTTC. Its protein product is CASSSLRAKETQYF.

The DNA of the CDR3 is TGTGCCAGCAGCCAAGCTGTTGCGGGGGGATTTGACAATGAGCAGTTCTTC. Translating it yields CASSQAVAGGFDNEQFF. This chain connects TRBV4-2 to TRBJ2-1; 8 bases agree with TRBD2. The CDR3 spans 17 residues. With 1 base clipped from V and 5 bases from J, the junction kept 10 bases outside the gene matches. The germline V gene has CDR1 LGHNA and CDR2 YNFKEQ.

In DNA form, the CDR3 reads TGTGCCAGCCTTACCACCGGGACTTCAACCCATTTCCTGTTCTTC. This translates into CASLTTGTSTHFLFF. The V call is TRBV28, the J call TRBJ2-1; the D gene is possibly TRBD2 (6 bases). CDR3 length: 15 amino acids. V was pared by 8 bases and J by 15 bases, with 29 bases between. Germline V gene sequence: CDR1 MDHEN, CDR2 SYDVKM. The full variable domain, with the rest looked up from reference TRBV28 and TRBJ2-1, is DVKVTQSSRYLVKRTGEKVFLECVQDMDHENMFWYRQDPGLGLRLIYFSYDVKMKEKGDIPEGYSVSREKKERFSLILESASTNQTSMYLCASLTTGTSTHFLFFGPGTRLTVL.

This chain uses TRBV18 with TRBJ2-2; the match to TRBD1 covers 7 bases. CDR3 length: 15 residues. The germline V gene encodes CDR1 KGHSH and CDR2 LQKENI. V shed 6 bases, J shed 4 bases, and the junction held 8 bases outside the gene matches. In nucleotides, the CDR3 is TGTGCCAGCTCTCTCGCTAGACAGGGCACCGGGGAGCTGTTTTTT. Translating gives CASSLARQGTGELFF.

This chain joins TRBV7-2 and TRBJ2-7; D is ambiguous. CDR1 and CDR2 from the germline V gene are SGHTA and FQGNSA. V lost 0 bases and J lost 0, with 9 bases in between. The CDR3 loop spans 15 amino acids. CDR3 in DNA: TGTGCCAGCAGCTTAGCCCAGGCAAGCTCCTACGAGCAGTACTTC. As protein: CASSLAQASSYEQYF.

This chain uses TRBV28 with TRBJ2-6, with D possibly matching TRBD2 (5 bases). This CDR3 comprises 15 residues. V lost 7 bases to trimming and J lost 0 bases, with 10 bases between them. From germline, CDR1 is MDHEN and CDR2 SYDVKM. CDR3 sequence (DNA): TGTGCCAGCAAGGGTGGACTCTCTGGGGCCAACGTCCTGACTTTC. Its protein is CASKGGLSGANVLTF.

Only a few counts were recorded for this clone. The J gene is TRBJ1-5, the V gene TRBV7-2; tentative D call: TRBD1 (5 bases). The V and J ends lost 6 bases and 9 bases respectively, with 12 bases between them. CDR3 size: 12 residues. From germline, CDR1 is SGHTA and CDR2 FQGNSA. CDR3 sequence reads: CASRPDSGPQHF. CDR3 DNA: TGTGCCAGCAGGCCCGACAGTGGGCCCCAGCATTTT.

This sequence joins TRBV6-1 and TRBJ2-2; TRBD1 agrees at 7 bases. V gave up 8 bases and J gave up 10 bases; unmatched junction bases: 16. CDR3 size: 15 residues. The germline V gene has CDR1 MNHNS and CDR2 SASEGT. DNA for the CDR3: TGTGCCAGCTGGGTAAGGGACCTCGGACAGGAGGAGCTGTTTTTT. Amino acid sequence: CASWVRDLGQEELFF.

The chain carries TRBV29-1 and TRBJ2-3; TRBD1 aligns across 8 bases. The junction had 10 bases not matched to a gene; V was cut back by 7 bases and J by 10 bases. This CDR3 region has 12 residues. Germline assignment: CDR1 SQVTM and CDR2 ANQGSEA. The CDR3 DNA sequence: TGCAGCGACGGACAGGGCGAAACCGCGCAGTATTTT. It encodes CSDGQGETAQYF.